This T cell receptor beta chain is from a study of shared clonotypes between healthy human individuals. Study-wide context: Participating donors consisted of two women and a few men aged 18 to 49.

Researchers reported that CD8 memory united CD45RO+ cells with CCR7-negative CD45RA+ TemRA cells. Every subset's genomic DNA went evenly onto several immunoSEQ plates. The repertoire was sequenced with immunoSEQ multiplex PCR; TCRdb's copy has only in-frame clones and lacks some. The sample shows roughly 700,000 clones, about 90% of them seen only once. Of note for this clone: The antigen is not known.

General study points: Sequencing depth was expected to influence donor clonotype sharing.

The V and J ends lost 0 bases and 4 bases respectively, with 13 bases between them. The CDR3 consists of 15 residues. Germline lookup yields CDR1 MNHEY and CDR2 SMNVEV (reference sequence). The V and J genes are TRBV27 and TRBJ2-7; D not resolved. The receptor comes from a man between 18 and 35 years old in good health. Some clones in this sample may be carry-over from other donors' samples. The material sequenced was memory CD8+ T cells from PBMCs. Subset: CD45RO+ cells pooled with CCR7-negative TemRA cells. The CDR3 loop is CASSLSDPVEYEQYF. The CDR3 bases are TGTGCCAGCAGTTTATCGGACCCAGTCGAGTACGAGCAGTACTTC.